Listed below are T cell receptor beta chains from one sample, sequenced in a study of neurological immune-mediated disorders. TCRdb processed the 5' RACE reads anew with MiXCR; each CDR3 protein has one entry. The data show around 37,000 distinct CDR3 sequences, 13% to 15% seen once. Material: PBMCs. These receptors were obtained from a woman in her forties or fifties with HTLV-1-associated myelopathy (HAM/TSP). Both conserved end residues are trimmed from each CDR3.

TRBV5-1,TRBJ1-1,ASSLEGHTEAF
TRBV20-1,TRBJ2-3,SASPPQRGAYTDTQY
TRBV6-5,TRBJ2-2,ASSRRNTGELF
TRBV18,TRBJ2-6,ASSPGTGANVLT
TRBV9,TRBJ1-4,ASSPQGAYSEKLF
TRBV20-1,TRBJ1-5,SARGDGIFNQPQH
TRBV5-5,TRBJ1-1,ASSLAATAPTEAF
TRBV25-1,TRBJ1-2,ASSEGGNYGYT
TRBV14,TRBJ1-2,ASSQVPAVSYGYT
TRBV10-3,TRBJ2-7,AIGGGTDFYEQY
TRBV25-1,TRBJ2-5,ASRPPPGQGAQETQY
TRBV2,TRBJ2-2,ALGTWELF
TRBV7-2,TRBJ2-5,ASRDRGGVETQY
TRBV9,TRBJ2-3,ASSSRETGYTDTQY
TRBV4-3,TRBJ2-1,ASSQVTGEGAQF
TRBV7-2,TRBJ1-1,ASSFGLENTEAF
TRBV6-2/TRBV6-3,TRBJ2-1,ASTYRIQTRSYNEQF
TRBV5-1,TRBJ1-4,ASSLALTTNEKLF
TRBV5-1,TRBJ2-7,ASFPDPGSYEQY
TRBV3-1,TRBJ1-3,ASRLLQGDNTIY
TRBV6-6,TRBJ1-6,ASSYSGGSASPLH
TRBV4-3,TRBJ1-1,ASSQERYTEAF
TRBV5-1,TRBJ2-2,ASSLTDRDTGELF
TRBV7-2,TRBJ2-5,ASSQLGTGEETQY
TRBV20-1,TRBJ2-3,SAGEGLSGPRSDTQY
TRBV7-2,TRBJ1-2,ASSLGGEAYGYT
TRBV7-2,TRBJ2-3,ASSPGHHTDTQY
TRBV5-8,TRBJ2-4,ASSLRGAKNIQY
TRBV29-1,TRBJ2-7,SVLPTGTGEQY
TRBV29-1,TRBJ1-1,SVVGQGNTEAF
TRBV10-3,TRBJ1-2,AISDYISDRYLYGYT
TRBV20-1,TRBJ1-1,SASQAHGDTEAF
TRBV4-2,TRBJ2-5,ASSQEGSWQETQY
TRBV5-1,TRBJ1-1,ASSLGTQGLAEAF
TRBV3-1,TRBJ1-2,ASSPNGGESYGYT
TRBV20-1,TRBJ2-3,SAPGWASTDTQY
TRBV9,TRBJ2-5,ASSVGGAETQY
TRBV19,TRBJ2-6,ASSIVMANVLT
TRBV6-2/TRBV6-3,TRBJ2-6,ASSENRGISGANVLT
TRBV20-1,TRBJ2-1,SARKPLAGGYNEQF
TRBV7-7,TRBJ2-2,ASSPFGHGTGELF
TRBV5-1,TRBJ2-3,ASSLEPGDGLDTQY
TRBV12-3/TRBV12-4,TRBJ1-5,ASSLRDSISNQPQH
TRBV27,TRBJ1-3,ASRDSSGNTIY
TRBV6-5,TRBJ2-6,ASSYSVGSGANVLT
TRBV20-1,TRBJ2-1,SAWRTLSSYNEQF
TRBV7-2,TRBJ2-2,ASNSLRGELF
TRBV5-6,TRBJ1-4,ASSFRPAGGIEKLF
TRBV3-1,TRBJ1-5,ASGGTANQPQH
TRBV5-1,TRBJ1-1,ASRQGGSFGTEAF
TRBV5-1,TRBJ1-2,ASSLGNRGDYGYT
TRBV7-9,TRBJ2-6,ASSLFRYSGANVLT
TRBV3-1,TRBJ1-6,ASSQGGQAYNSPLH
TRBV9,TRBJ1-1,ASSETGGTEAF
TRBV10-3,TRBJ1-2,AISLSYGYT
TRBV7-2,TRBJ1-5,ASSFRVGSNQPQH
TRBV5-6,TRBJ2-3,ASRESTDTQY
TRBV7-8,TRBJ1-2,ASSSRGGRSYT
TRBV10-3,TRBJ2-1,AISESGGGSYNEQF
TRBV18,TRBJ1-4,ASSPRPGTGPNEKLF